A selection of T cell receptor beta chains follows, all from one sample in a study of T cells in narcolepsy. Assay: immunoSEQ multiplex PCR; the TCRdb copy retains only in-frame clones and omits some. Of about 27,000 clones detected, approximately 85% appear once; the ten largest clones hold about 1.3%. Sequencing was performed on CD45RA- memory CD4+ T cells from PBMCs. These receptors were collected from a human donor with narcolepsy. CDR3s include the opening cysteine and the closing phenylalanine or tryptophan. The D gene is left open where the match is weak. Clone size, where shown, is once, few, many, or a class for clones that have expanded.

v_call	j_call	clone_size	d_call	cdr3_aa	cdr3_nt
TRBV11-3	TRBJ2-3	NA	TRBD1	CASSFTGTGSDTQYF	TGTGCCAGCAGCTTCACCGGGACAGGGTCAGATACGCAGTATTTT
TRBV27	TRBJ2-7	once	TRBD2	CASSLGLAGDEQYF	TGTGCCAGCAGTTTGGGACTAGCGGGAGACGAGCAGTACTTC
TRBV10-1	TRBJ2-2	NA	TRBD1	CASTDRETGELFF	TGCGCCAGCACTGACAGGGAAACCGGGGAGCTGTTTTTT
TRBV19	TRBJ2-3	NA	TRBD2	CASSGGLAGSPSTDTQYF	TGTGCCAGTAGTGGCGGACTAGCGGGTTCCCCTAGCACAGATACGCAGTATTTT
TRBV4-2	TRBJ2-3	NA	NA	CASSQERQGWGSTDTQYF	TGTGCCAGCAGCCAAGAACGACAAGGATGGGGGAGCACAGATACGCAGTATTTT
TRBV5-1	TRBJ2-7	few	TRBD2	CASSPGLAGGWDYEQYF	TGCGCCAGCAGCCCTGGACTAGCGGGAGGGTGGGACTACGAGCAGTACTTC
TRBV18	TRBJ2-5	NA	TRBD1	CASSPPPGQGKETQYF	TGTGCCAGCTCACCACCCCCGGGACAGGGGAAAGAGACCCAGTACTTC
TRBV19	TRBJ1-5	NA	NA	CASSFGLNQPQHF	TGTGCCAGTAGTTTCGGGCTCAATCAGCCCCAGCATTTT
TRBV19	TRBJ2-5	NA	NA	CASSIEETQYF	TGTGCCAGTAGTATAGAGGAGACCCAGTACTTC
TRBV11-2	TRBJ1-6	NA	TRBD1	CASSLGGTGMSPLHF	TGTGCCAGCAGCTTAGGTGGGACAGGGATGTCACCCCTCCACTTT
TRBV28	TRBJ2-7	NA	NA	CASSLRSYQYF	TGTGCCAGCAGTTTACGGAGCTATCAGTACTTC
TRBV4-3	TRBJ2-1	NA	TRBD2	CASSQDRGYSSGRGNEQFF	TGCGCCAGCAGCCAAGATCGGGGGTATTCTAGCGGGAGAGGCAATGAGCAGTTCTTC
TRBV15	TRBJ2-3	NA	NA	CATSREDGSTDTQYF	TGTGCCACCAGCAGAGAGGACGGGAGCACAGATACGCAGTATTTT
TRBV7-2	TRBJ2-2	NA	NA	CASSLDPSAVGELFF	TGTGCCAGCAGCTTAGATCCTAGCGCGGTCGGGGAGCTGTTTTTT
TRBV6-1	TRBJ2-4	NA	NA	CASRAGEAKNIQYF	TGTGCCAGCAGGGCCGGGGAAGCCAAAAACATTCAGTACTTC
TRBV9	TRBJ2-1	NA	TRBD2	CASSVALAGGYNEQFF	TGTGCCAGCAGCGTAGCTCTAGCGGGAGGGTACAATGAGCAGTTCTTC
TRBV5-6	TRBJ2-5	NA	NA	CASSLYLEEQYF	TGTGCCAGCAGCTTGTACCTGGAGGAGCAGTACTTC
TRBV7-3	TRBJ2-7	NA	NA	CASIYRDTTYEQYF	TGTGCCAGCATCTACCGGGACACCACCTACGAGCAGTACTTC
TRBV20-1	TRBJ2-1	NA	NA	CSATRGEQFF	TGCAGCGCGACGAGGGGGGAGCAGTTCTTC
TRBV7-8	TRBJ2-5	NA	NA	CASSPRRSQETQYF	TGTGCCAGCAGCCCAAGGCGGAGCCAAGAGACCCAGTACTTC
TRBV27	TRBJ1-1	NA	TRBD1	CASSPGLQGWGTEAFF	TGTGCCAGCAGTCCTGGCCTACAGGGGTGGGGCACTGAAGCTTTCTTT